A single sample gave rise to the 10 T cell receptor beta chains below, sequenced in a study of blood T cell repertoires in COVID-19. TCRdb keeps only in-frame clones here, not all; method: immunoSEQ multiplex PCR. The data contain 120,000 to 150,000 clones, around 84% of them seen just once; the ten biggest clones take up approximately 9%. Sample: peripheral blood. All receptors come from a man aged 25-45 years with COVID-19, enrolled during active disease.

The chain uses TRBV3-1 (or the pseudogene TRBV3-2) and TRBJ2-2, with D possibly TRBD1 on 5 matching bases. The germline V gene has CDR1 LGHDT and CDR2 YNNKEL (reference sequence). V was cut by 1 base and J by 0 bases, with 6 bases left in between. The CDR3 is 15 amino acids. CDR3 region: CASSQGGANTGELFF. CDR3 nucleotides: TGTGCCAGCAGCCAAGGGGGCGCGAACACCGGGGAGCTGTTTTTT.

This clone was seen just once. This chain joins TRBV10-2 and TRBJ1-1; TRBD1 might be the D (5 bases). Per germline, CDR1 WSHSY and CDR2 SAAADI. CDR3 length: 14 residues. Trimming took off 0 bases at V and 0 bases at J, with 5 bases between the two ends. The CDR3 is CASSESRVNTEAFF. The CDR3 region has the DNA TGCGCCAGCAGTGAGTCCAGGGTGAACACTGAAGCTTTCTTT.

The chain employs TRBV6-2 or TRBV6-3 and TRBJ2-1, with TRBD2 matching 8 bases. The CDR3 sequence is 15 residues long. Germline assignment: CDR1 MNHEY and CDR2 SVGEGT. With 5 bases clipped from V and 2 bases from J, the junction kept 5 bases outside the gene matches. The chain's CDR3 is CASSPTGGTYNEQFF. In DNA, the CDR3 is TGTGCCAGCAGTCCGACGGGGGGGACCTACAATGAGCAGTTCTTC.

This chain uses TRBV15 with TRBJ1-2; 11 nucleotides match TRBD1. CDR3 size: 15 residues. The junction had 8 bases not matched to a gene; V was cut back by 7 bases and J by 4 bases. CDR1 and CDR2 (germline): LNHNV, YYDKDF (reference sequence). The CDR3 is CATNPGTGGAYGYTF. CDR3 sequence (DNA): TGTGCCACCAACCCCGGGACAGGGGGAGCCTATGGCTACACCTTC.

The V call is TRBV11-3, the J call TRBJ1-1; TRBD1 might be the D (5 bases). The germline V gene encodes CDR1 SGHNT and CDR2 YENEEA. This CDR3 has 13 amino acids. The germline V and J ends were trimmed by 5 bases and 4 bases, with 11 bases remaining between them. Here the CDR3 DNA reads TGTGCCAGCAGCCCGACCGGGGGCACTGAAGCTTTCTTT. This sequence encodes CASSPTGGTEAFF.

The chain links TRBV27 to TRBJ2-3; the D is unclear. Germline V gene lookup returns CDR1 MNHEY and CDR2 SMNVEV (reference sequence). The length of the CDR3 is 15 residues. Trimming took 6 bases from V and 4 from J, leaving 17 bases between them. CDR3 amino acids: CASRASRHEADTQYF. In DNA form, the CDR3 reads TGTGCCAGCAGGGCCTCCCGGCACGAGGCAGATACGCAGTATTTT.

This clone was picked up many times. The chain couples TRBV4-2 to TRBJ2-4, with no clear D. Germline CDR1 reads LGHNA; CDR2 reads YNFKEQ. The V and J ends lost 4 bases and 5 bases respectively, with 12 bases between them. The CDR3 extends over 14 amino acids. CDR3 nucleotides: TGTGCCAGCAGCCGACGAGGATGGGAAAACATTCAGTACTTC. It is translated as CASSRRGWENIQYF.

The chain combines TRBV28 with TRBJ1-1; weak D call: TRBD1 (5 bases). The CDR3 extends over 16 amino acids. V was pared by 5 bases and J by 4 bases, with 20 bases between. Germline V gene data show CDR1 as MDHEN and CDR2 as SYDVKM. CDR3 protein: CASSDLRRIGGTEAFF. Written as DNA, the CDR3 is TGTGCCAGCAGTGATTTAAGACGAATCGGGGGCACTGAAGCTTTCTTT.

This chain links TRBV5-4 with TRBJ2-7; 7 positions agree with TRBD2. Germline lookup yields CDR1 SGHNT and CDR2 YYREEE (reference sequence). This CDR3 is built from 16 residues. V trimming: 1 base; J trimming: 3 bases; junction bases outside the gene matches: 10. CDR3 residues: CASSLSRPGLDYEQYF. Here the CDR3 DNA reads TGTGCCAGCAGCTTGAGTCGGCCCGGACTAGACTACGAGCAGTACTTC.

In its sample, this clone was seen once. The DNA of the CDR3 is TGTGCCAGCAGCACTGGTCCGTACAATGAGCAGTTCTTC. Protein product: CASSTGPYNEQFF. This chain joins TRBV5-8 and TRBJ2-1; the D is unclear. The CDR3 contains 13 residues. Trimming shortened V by 4 bases and J by 4 bases, and 9 bases separated the two germline ends. Germline CDR1 reads SGHTS; CDR2 reads YDEGEE.